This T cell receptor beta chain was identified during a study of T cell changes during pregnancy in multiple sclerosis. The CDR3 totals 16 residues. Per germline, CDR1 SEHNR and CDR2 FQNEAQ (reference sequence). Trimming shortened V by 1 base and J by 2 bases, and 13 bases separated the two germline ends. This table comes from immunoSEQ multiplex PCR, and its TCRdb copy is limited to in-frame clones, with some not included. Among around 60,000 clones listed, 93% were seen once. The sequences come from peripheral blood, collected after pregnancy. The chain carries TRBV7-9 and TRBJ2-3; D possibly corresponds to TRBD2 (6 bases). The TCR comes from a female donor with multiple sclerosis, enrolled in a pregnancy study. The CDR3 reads CASSLVTSPLTDTQYF. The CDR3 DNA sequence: TGTGCCAGCAGCTTAGTAACTAGCCCCCTCACAGATACGCAGTATTTT.